A selection of T cell receptor beta chains follows, all from one sample in a study of response to subunit inactivated influenza vaccine. From the RT-PCR reads, TCRdb called clonotypes with MiXCR, one entry per CDR3 protein. The data hold hundreds of thousands of distinct CDR3 sequences, with 11% to 15% observed a single time. The starting material was PBMCs from blood, obtained 14 to 15 days before vaccination. Receptor source: a man between 45 and 60 years old who received an inactivated influenza vaccine. Each CDR3 is given with its conserved first and last residue. The D gene is left open where the match is weak. Expanded clones get a size class; other rows say once, few or many, or leave the size out.

>TRBJ2-3|.|few|TRBV20-1
CSAKRGEGTDTQYF
TGCAGTGCCAAGAGGGGGGAGGGCACAGATACGCAGTATTTT
>TRBJ1-2|.|.|TRBV25-1
CASSEIGMGYGYTF
TGTGCCAGCAGTGAAATCGGGATGGGTTATGGCTACACCTTC
>TRBJ1-2|.|.|TRBV6-6
CASYPTGISGYTF
TGTGCCAGCTATCCCACGGGCATATCTGGCTACACCTTC
>TRBJ1-1|TRBD1|.|TRBV5-6
CASSLEGTGPLGTEAFF
TGTGCCAGCAGCTTGGAGGGGACAGGGCCCCTGGGCACTGAAGCTTTCTTT
>TRBJ2-3|.|.|TRBV15
CATSRKHTQYF
TGTGCCACCAGCAGAAAACATACGCAGTATTTT
>TRBJ2-6|TRBD1|.|TRBV12-3/TRBV12-4
CASSERQGIGANVLTF
TGTGCCAGCAGTGAAAGACAGGGGATCGGGGCCAACGTCCTGACTTTC
>TRBJ2-7|.|many|TRBV20-1
CSARGSGNYEQYF
TGCAGTGCTAGAGGGTCGGGAAACTACGAGCAGTACTTC
>TRBJ2-1|.|many|TRBV11-2
CASSLDPQWEKKRREQFF
TGTGCCAGCAGCTTAGATCCCCAATGGGAGAAAAAACGGCGTGAGCAGTTCTTC
>TRBJ2-4|.|.|TRBV20-1
CSVAQINIQYF
TGCAGTGTCGCACAGATAAACATTCAGTACTTC
>TRBJ2-2|.|.|TRBV7-9
CASSPPQGPRELFF
TGTGCCAGCAGCCCGCCCCAGGGTCCTCGGGAGCTGTTTTTT
>TRBJ2-7|TRBD2|.|TRBV20-1
CSARLAGGGFSYEQYF
TGCAGTGCTAGATTGGCGGGCGGGGGTTTCTCCTACGAGCAGTACTTC
>TRBJ2-7|.|.|TRBV10-3
CAISAVAPYEQYF
TGTGCCATCAGTGCGGTTGCCCCCTACGAGCAGTACTTC
>TRBJ1-2|.|.|TRBV6-5
CASSSQREVPLYGYTF
TGTGCCAGCAGTTCCCAACGGGAGGTTCCGCTCTATGGCTACACCTTC
>TRBJ2-3|.|.|TRBV6-6
CASKGHITDTQYF
TGTGCCAGCAAAGGACACATCACAGATACGCAGTATTTT
>TRBJ2-2|.|.|TRBV18
CASSRETRSTGELFF
TGTGCCAGCTCACGGGAGACCCGAAGCACCGGGGAGCTGTTTTTT
>TRBJ2-1|.|.|TRBV19
CASSFLDQRYNEQFF
TGTGCCAGTAGTTTTTTGGACCAAAGGTACAATGAGCAGTTCTTC
>TRBJ2-7|.|few|TRBV10-3
CAISYQGDEQYF
TGTGCCATCAGTTATCAGGGCGACGAGCAGTACTTC
>TRBJ2-1|.|.|TRBV7-2
CASSLEGGRKQFF
TGTGCCAGCAGCTTAGAAGGTGGCCGGAAGCAGTTCTTC
>TRBJ2-1|TRBD2|few|TRBV6-2/TRBV6-3
CASRPTSGSANEQFF
TGTGCCAGCAGACCGACTAGCGGGAGCGCCAATGAGCAGTTCTTC
>TRBJ2-1|.|few|TRBV5-6
CASSPRRRLGLGPTRAEQFF
TGTGCCAGCAGCCCCCGCCGACGGCTTGGATTGGGGCCAACAAGAGCTGAGCAGTTCTTC
>TRBJ2-1|TRBD2|.|TRBV20-1
CSASPLAGANNEQFF
TGCAGTGCTAGCCCTCTAGCGGGGGCTAACAATGAGCAGTTCTTC
>TRBJ2-1|TRBD2|.|TRBV9
CASTPGGGSSYNEQFF
TGTGCCAGCACCCCGGGCGGGGGGAGCTCCTACAATGAGCAGTTCTTC
>TRBJ2-7|.|.|TRBV3-1
CASSPHTFSYEQYF
TGTGCCAGCAGCCCCCATACGTTTTCCTACGAGCAGTACTTC
>TRBJ2-7|.|.|TRBV20-1
CSARGPLGDFYEQYF
TGCAGTGCTAGAGGGCCCCTGGGGGATTTCTACGAGCAGTACTTC
>TRBJ2-3|.|many|TRBV29-1
CSVEVRSPSPRGVKDTQYF
TGCAGCGTTGAAGTTCGTTCGCCCTCCCCTCGCGGGGTGAAAGATACGCAGTATTTT
>TRBJ2-1|.|.|TRBV2
CASMGPSSYNEQFF
TGTGCCAGCATGGGACCCAGTTCGTACAATGAGCAGTTCTTC
>TRBJ2-3|TRBD2|.|TRBV5-1
CASSLPLGTSGRVADTQYF
TGCGCCAGCAGCTTGCCATTGGGGACTAGCGGGAGAGTTGCAGATACGCAGTATTTT
>TRBJ2-1|.|.|TRBV19
CASSQTMSSYNEQFF
TGTGCCAGTAGCCAGACTATGAGCTCCTACAATGAGCAGTTCTTC
>TRBJ1-6|.|.|TRBV20-1
CSAREAGSPLHF
TGCAGTGCTAGAGAGGCAGGGTCACCCCTCCACTTT
>TRBJ2-7|TRBD2|.|TRBV9
CASSVGLAGVNEQYF
TGTGCCAGCAGCGTAGGACTAGCGGGAGTCAACGAGCAGTACTTC
>TRBJ2-6|.|few|TRBV10-3
CASQGSLLSGANVLTF
TGTGCCTCCCAGGGAAGTCTACTCTCTGGGGCCAACGTCCTGACTTTC
>TRBJ2-1|.|many|TRBV5-1
CASSVRGNEQFF
TGTGCCAGCAGTGTACGCGGAAATGAGCAGTTCTTC
>TRBJ2-2|.|few|TRBV12-3/TRBV12-4
CASSPRGRGGGLFF
TGTGCCAGCAGTCCCCGGGGGCGGGGTGGAGGGCTGTTTTTT
>TRBJ2-2|.|.|TRBV4-3
CASSQEHSTAGELFF
TGCGCCAGCAGCCAAGAGCATTCGACAGCCGGGGAGCTGTTTTTT
>TRBJ2-5|.|few|TRBV27
CASSLSWVQETQYF
TGTGCCAGCAGTTTATCGTGGGTCCAAGAGACCCAGTACTTC
>TRBJ2-7|.|.|TRBV5-1
CASSYGQNEQYF
TGCGCCAGCAGCTATGGACAGAATGAGCAGTACTTC
>TRBJ2-7|TRBD2|few|TRBV12-3/TRBV12-4
CASRTGTTVDEQYF
TGTGCCAGCAGGACCGGGACTACTGTCGACGAGCAGTACTTC
>TRBJ2-1|TRBD2|few|TRBV14
CASNSDPAGGSDEQFF
TGTGCCAGCAATTCCGATCCAGCGGGGGGGTCTGATGAGCAGTTCTTC
>TRBJ2-5|TRBD2|few|TRBV15
CATSSAPGLAETQYF
TGTGCCACCAGCAGCGCCCCGGGACTAGCTGAGACCCAGTACTTC
>TRBJ1-2|.|few|TRBV5-1
CASSPGPVNGYTF
TGCGCCAGCAGCCCAGGACCGGTGAATGGCTACACCTTC
>TRBJ2-1|.|many|TRBV12-3/TRBV12-4
CASRGYSYNEQFF
TGTGCCAGCAGGGGGTACTCCTACAATGAGCAGTTCTTC
>TRBJ2-7|.|few|TRBV6-1
CASNREQGETYEQYF
TGTGCCAGCAACCGTGAACAGGGTGAGACCTACGAGCAGTACTTC